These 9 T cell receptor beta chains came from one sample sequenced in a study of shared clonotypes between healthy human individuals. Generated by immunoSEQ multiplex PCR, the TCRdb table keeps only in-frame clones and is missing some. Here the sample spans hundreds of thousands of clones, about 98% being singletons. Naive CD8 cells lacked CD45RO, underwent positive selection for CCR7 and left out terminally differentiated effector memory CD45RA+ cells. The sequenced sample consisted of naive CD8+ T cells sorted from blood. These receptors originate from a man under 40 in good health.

CDR3 protein: CASSFGNGLNTEAFF. CDR3 sequence (DNA): TGTGCCAGCAGCTTTGGTAATGGGTTGAACACTGAAGCTTTCTTT. This chain connects TRBV11-2 to TRBJ1-1, with D uncertain. From germline, CDR1 is SGHAT and CDR2 FQNNGV. This CDR3 comprises 15 residues. The V end lost 3 bases, the J end lost 0 bases, and 11 bases lay between the germline ends.

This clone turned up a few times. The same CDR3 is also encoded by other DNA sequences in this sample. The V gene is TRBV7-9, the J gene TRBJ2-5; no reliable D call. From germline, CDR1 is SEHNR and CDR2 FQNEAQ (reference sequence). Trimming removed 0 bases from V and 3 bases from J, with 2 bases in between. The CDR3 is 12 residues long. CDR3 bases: TGTGCCAGCAGCTTAGCGGAAGAGACCCAGTACTTC. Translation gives CASSLAEETQYF.

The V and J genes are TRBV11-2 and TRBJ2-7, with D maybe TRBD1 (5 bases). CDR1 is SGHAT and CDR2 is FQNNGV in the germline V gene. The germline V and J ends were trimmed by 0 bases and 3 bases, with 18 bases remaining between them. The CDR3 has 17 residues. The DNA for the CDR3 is TGTGCCAGCAGCTTAGATCTAAGTCGACAGTCCCGCTACGAGCAGTACTTC. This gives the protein CASSLDLSRQSRYEQYF.

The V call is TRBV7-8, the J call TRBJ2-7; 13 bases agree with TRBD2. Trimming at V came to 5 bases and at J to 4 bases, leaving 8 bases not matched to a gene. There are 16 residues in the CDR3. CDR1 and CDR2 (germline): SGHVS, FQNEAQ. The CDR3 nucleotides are TGTGCCAGCAGCCAGTGGACTAGCGGGAGTATGTACGAGCAGTACTTC. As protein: CASSQWTSGSMYEQYF. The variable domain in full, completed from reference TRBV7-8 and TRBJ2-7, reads GAGVSQSPRYKVAKRGQDVALRCDPISGHVSLFWYQQALGQGPEFLTYFQNEAQLDKSGLPSDRFFAERPEGSVSTLKIQRTQQEDSAVYLCASSQWTSGSMYEQYFGPGTRLTVT.

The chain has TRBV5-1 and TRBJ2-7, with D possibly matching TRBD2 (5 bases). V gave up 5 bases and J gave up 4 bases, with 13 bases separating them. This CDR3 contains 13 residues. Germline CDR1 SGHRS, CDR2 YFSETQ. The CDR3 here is CASRYGGGYEQYF. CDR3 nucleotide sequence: TGCGCCAGCAGATACGGAGGCGGGTACGAGCAGTACTTC.

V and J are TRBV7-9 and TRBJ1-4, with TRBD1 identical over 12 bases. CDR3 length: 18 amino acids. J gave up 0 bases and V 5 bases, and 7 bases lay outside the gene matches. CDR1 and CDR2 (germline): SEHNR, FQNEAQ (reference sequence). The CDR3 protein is CASSQFGTGGATNEKLFF. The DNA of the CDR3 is TGTGCCAGCAGCCAATTCGGGACAGGGGGCGCAACTAATGAAAAACTGTTTTTT.

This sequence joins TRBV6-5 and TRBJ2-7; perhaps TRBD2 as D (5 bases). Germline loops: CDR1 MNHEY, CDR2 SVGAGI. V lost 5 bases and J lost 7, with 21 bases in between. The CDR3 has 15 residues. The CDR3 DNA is TGTGCCAGCAGTGCCCTGGCGGGCCGGATGGGGGAGCAGTACTTC. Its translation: CASSALAGRMGEQYF.

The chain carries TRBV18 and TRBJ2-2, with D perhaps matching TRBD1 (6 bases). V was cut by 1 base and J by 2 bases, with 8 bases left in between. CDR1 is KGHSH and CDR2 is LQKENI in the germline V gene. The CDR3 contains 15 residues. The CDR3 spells CASSPRDTNTGELFF. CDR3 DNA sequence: TGTGCCAGCTCACCACGGGACACCAACACCGGGGAGCTGTTTTTT.

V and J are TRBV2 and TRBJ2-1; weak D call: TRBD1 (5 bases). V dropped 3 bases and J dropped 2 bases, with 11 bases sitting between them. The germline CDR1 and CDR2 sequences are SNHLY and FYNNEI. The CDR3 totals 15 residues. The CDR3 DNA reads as TGTGCCAGCAGTGACTTGGCAGGGACCTACAATGAGCAGTTCTTC. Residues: CASSDLAGTYNEQFF. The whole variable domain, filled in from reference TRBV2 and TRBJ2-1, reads EPEVTQTPSHQVTQMGQEVILRCVPISNHLYFYWYRQILGQKVEFLVSFYNNEISEKSEIFDDQFSVERPDGSNFTLKIRSTKLEDSAMYFCASSDLAGTYNEQFFGPGTRLTVL.